A selection of T cell receptor beta chains follows, all from one sample in a study of cytomegalovirus exposure and HLA in healthy donors. Method: immunoSEQ multiplex PCR; TCRdb's copy keeps in-frame clones and lacks some. The repertoire consists of about 110,000 clones, with about 70% occurring once and the leading ten covering around 0.9%. The sequencing input was PBMCs. The receptor set was obtained from a woman aged 25 to 39 in good health and CMV-seronegative. Each CDR3 is given with its conserved first and last residue. D genes are given only for firm matches. Clone size is given for some rows only: seen once, a few or many times, or a class if the clone is expanded.

d_call,v_call,clone_size,j_call,cdr3_aa,cdr3_nt
TRBD1,TRBV27,NA,TRBJ1-1,CASTRQGMNTEAFF,TGTGCCAGCACCAGACAGGGGATGAACACTGAAGCTTTCTTT
NA,TRBV19,NA,TRBJ1-5,CASSISGHYSNQPQHF,TGTGCCAGTAGTATCTCGGGACACTATAGCAATCAGCCCCAGCATTTT
NA,TRBV7-6,few,TRBJ1-4,CASSPGKSNEKLFF,TGTGCCAGCAGCCCGGGAAAGTCTAATGAAAAACTGTTTTTT
NA,TRBV19,NA,TRBJ1-1,CASKVGGIRNTEAFF,TGTGCCAGTAAGGTAGGAGGGATCAGGAACACTGAAGCTTTCTTT
NA,TRBV19,NA,TRBJ2-7,CASSIQGPPDYEQYF,TGTGCCAGTAGTATACAGGGGCCTCCTGACTACGAGCAGTACTTC
NA,TRBV15,NA,TRBJ1-5,CATSRGQQPQHF,TGTGCCACCAGCAGAGGACAGCAGCCCCAGCATTTT
NA,TRBV6-5,few,TRBJ1-1,CASSPPFGRAFF,TGTGCCAGCAGTCCCCCCTTTGGGAGGGCTTTCTTT
NA,TRBV19,few,TRBJ2-2,CASSPQSSTGELFF,TGTGCCAGTAGTCCACAATCTAGCACCGGGGAGCTGTTTTTT
NA,TRBV10-3,NA,TRBJ1-1,CAISVLGTEAFF,TGTGCCATCAGTGTCCTAGGCACTGAAGCTTTCTTT
NA,TRBV11-1,NA,TRBJ2-5,CASSFMRGKRETQYF,TGTGCCAGCAGCTTCATGAGGGGGAAGCGGGAGACCCAGTACTTC
NA,TRBV14,NA,TRBJ1-1,CASSQKTGDGTEAFF,TGTGCCAGCAGCCAGAAAACCGGGGATGGGACTGAAGCTTTCTTT
NA,TRBV29-1,NA,TRBJ1-2,CSVVKTTYGYTF,TGCAGCGTTGTCAAAACCACTTATGGCTACACCTTC
NA,TRBV5-6,NA,TRBJ2-3,CASSLVRDTQYF,TGTGCCAGCAGCTTGGTCAGAGATACGCAGTATTTT
NA,TRBV21-1,few,TRBJ2-5,CASSDSGKTLGETQYF,TGTGCCAGCTCAGATAGCGGGAAAACGCTGGGGGAGACCCAGTACTTC
NA,TRBV6-1,NA,TRBJ1-1,CASSELVTLRIEAFF,TGTGCCAGCAGTGAACTGGTCACGCTCAGGATTGAAGCTTTCTTT
NA,TRBV11-2,NA,TRBJ2-1,CASSFSGYNEQFF,TGTGCCAGCAGCTTCAGCGGTTACAATGAGCAGTTCTTC
NA,TRBV11-2,NA,TRBJ1-6,CASSLYGRGWDSPLHF,TGTGCCAGCAGCTTGTACGGGAGGGGTTGGGATTCACCCCTCCACTTT
NA,TRBV19,NA,TRBJ1-4,CASRWGPLSNEKLFF,TGTGCCAGTAGATGGGGGCCCCTTTCTAATGAAAAACTGTTTTTT
NA,TRBV6-5,NA,TRBJ1-1,CASSPRRDTEAFF,TGTGCCAGCAGTCCTAGGCGGGACACTGAAGCTTTCTTT
TRBD1,TRBV5-6,NA,TRBJ2-7,CASSLGDSTYEQYF,TGTGCCAGCAGCTTGGGGGACAGCACCTACGAGCAGTACTTC
NA,TRBV4-2,NA,TRBJ1-3,CASSRGTSALSGNTIYF,TGTGCCAGCAGCCGAGGGACATCGGCCCTCTCTGGAAACACCATATATTTT
NA,TRBV4-1,NA,TRBJ1-4,CASSQDPHSHNEKLFF,TGCGCCAGCAGCCAAGATCCCCACAGTCATAATGAAAAACTGTTTTTT
NA,TRBV6-5,once,TRBJ2-2,CASSYSSGVVTGELFF,TGTGCCAGCAGTTACTCATCAGGGGTGGTCACCGGGGAGCTGTTTTTT
TRBD2,TRBV11-2,NA,TRBJ2-7,CASSFQSGGEQYF,TGTGCCAGCAGCTTTCAGTCGGGGGGAGAGCAGTACTTC
NA,TRBV25-1,NA,TRBJ2-5,CASSDSASGFPLEKTQYF,TGTGCCAGCAGTGATTCGGCCTCGGGGTTTCCCTTAGAGAAGACCCAGTACTTC
TRBD2,TRBV12-5,NA,TRBJ2-1,CASGLVRASGSYEQFF,TGTGCTAGTGGTTTGGTACGGGCTAGCGGGAGCTATGAGCAGTTCTTC
NA,TRBV11-2,few,TRBJ1-3,CASTPTGSGNTIYF,TGTGCCAGCACCCCAACAGGGTCTGGAAACACCATATATTTT
NA,TRBV6-6,once,TRBJ2-1,CASSSAGPGDEQFF,TGTGCCAGCAGTTCCGCGGGACCGGGAGATGAGCAGTTCTTC
TRBD1,TRBV6-6,NA,TRBJ1-1,CASSFQGATTEAFF,TGTGCCAGCAGCTTCCAGGGGGCAACCACTGAAGCTTTCTTT
TRBD1,TRBV4-1,once,TRBJ1-1,CASSRSTGDTEAFF,TGCGCCAGCAGCCGATCGACAGGGGACACTGAAGCTTTCTTT
TRBD1,TRBV6-1,NA,TRBJ2-7,CASSSLSGQGSEQYF,TGTGCCAGCAGTTCCCTAAGCGGACAGGGCTCCGAGCAGTACTTC
NA,TRBV6-5,NA,TRBJ2-2,CASRPGGPGELFF,TGTGCCAGCAGGCCTGGAGGCCCCGGGGAGCTGTTTTTT
NA,TRBV6-1,NA,TRBJ1-2,CASRSLSGANYGYTF,TGTGCCAGCAGGTCCCTTTCGGGGGCTAACTATGGCTACACCTTC
NA,TRBV28,once,TRBJ1-4,CASIAGWRSEKLFF,TGTGCCAGCATCGCCGGTTGGAGGAGTGAAAAACTGTTTTTT
NA,TRBV11-1,NA,TRBJ1-6,CASSPAYNSPLHF,TGTGCCAGCAGCCCGGCCTATAATTCACCCCTCCACTTT
NA,TRBV30,NA,TRBJ2-7,CAWSGLLRTGRDEQYF,TGTGCCTGGAGTGGCCTACTCCGGACAGGGAGGGACGAGCAGTACTTC
TRBD1,TRBV5-1,NA,TRBJ1-2,CASSWTGTGRDGYTF,TGCGCCAGCAGTTGGACCGGGACAGGAAGGGATGGCTACACCTTC
TRBD1,TRBV7-8,few,TRBJ2-7,CASSHIGTGGREQYF,TGTGCCAGCAGCCACATAGGGACAGGGGGTCGCGAGCAGTACTTC
TRBD1,TRBV2,NA,TRBJ1-5,CASSQRTGGSNQPQHF,TGTGCCAGCAGCCAAAGGACAGGGGGGAGCAATCAGCCCCAGCATTTT
TRBD1,TRBV5-8,NA,TRBJ2-3,CASSLAGTGTDTQYF,TGTGCCAGCAGCTTGGCCGGGACAGGGACAGATACGCAGTATTTT
TRBD1,TRBV25-1,few,TRBJ2-1,CASSEVGGPNNEQFF,TGTGCCAGCAGTGAAGTAGGGGGCCCAAACAATGAGCAGTTCTTC
TRBD1,TRBV6-5,few,TRBJ1-1,CASSFTGQGETEAFF,TGTGCCAGCAGTTTCACTGGACAGGGCGAAACTGAAGCTTTCTTT
NA,TRBV7-9,NA,TRBJ2-7,CASSFPGLSYEQYF,TGTGCCAGCAGCTTCCCGGGACTTTCCTACGAGCAGTACTTC
TRBD2,TRBV16,NA,TRBJ2-7,CASSQSWNGRAGEQYF,TGTGCCAGCAGCCAATCGTGGAACGGGAGGGCCGGGGAGCAGTACTTC
TRBD2,TRBV27,NA,TRBJ2-1,CASSLLLAGLSSDEQFF,TGTGCCAGCAGTTTACTCCTAGCGGGGCTCTCAAGCGATGAGCAGTTCTTC